The rows below give T cell receptor beta chains drawn from one sample of a study of beta chain features in type 1 diabetes. The data were produced by immunoSEQ multiplex PCR, yet TCRdb's version contains in-frame clones alone and is incomplete. The profile shows under 500,000 clones, roughly 30% of them singletons. Input material: naive CD4+ T cells from blood. The receptor set was obtained from a man between 18 and 29 years old in good health. Each CDR3 is given without its conserved first and last residue.

J,V,CDR3
TRBJ1-2,TRBV29-1,SVRTDTNYGYT
TRBJ2-1,TRBV29-1,SVGLAGPNEQF
TRBJ1-4,TRBV29-1,SVQDATNEKLF
TRBJ2-5,TRBV14,ASSQGVLWKTQY
TRBJ2-5,TRBV5-1,ASSLGLAGETQY
TRBJ1-1,TRBV11-2,ASSLGSWGWNTEAF
TRBJ2-1,TRBV29-1,SVDVISGGIEQF
TRBJ2-1,TRBV6-5,ASRRLAGEDEQF
TRBJ2-7,TRBV28,ASSPRLAALYEQY
TRBJ2-5,TRBV15,ATSRDLAGKTQY
TRBJ2-1,TRBV10-3,AIKQGVGSYNEQF
TRBJ1-2,TRBV10-3,AIRREGDYGYT
TRBJ2-1,TRBV7-9,ASSPEPSYNEQF
TRBJ2-1,TRBV12-5,ASGLVSSANEQF
TRBJ2-3,TRBV4-2,ASCPGGEGRDTQY
TRBJ1-1,TRBV20-1,SVPQERRAF
TRBJ1-1,TRBV20-1,SARDTTTAF
TRBJ2-3,TRBV4-3,ASSQDRSTDTQY
TRBJ1-3,TRBV30,AWTPGGNTIY
TRBJ2-1,TRBV4-3,ASSLMIRAGYNEQF
TRBJ2-7,TRBV20-1,SNSKYLSQY
TRBJ2-1,TRBV4-3,ASSQWGVTGQF
TRBJ2-1,TRBV7-9,ASSLNGNEQF
TRBJ2-5,TRBV9,ASSAQLASQETQY
TRBJ2-2,TRBV18,ASSADSGTGELF
TRBJ2-5,TRBV7-2,ASSLSLSTSQETQY
TRBJ2-3,TRBV5-4,ASSLATREWGTDTQY
.,TRBV29-1,SVSLLAERHEQY
TRBJ2-3,TRBV28,ASSQRPTDTQY
TRBJ2-7,TRBV29-1,SVEGRSEQY
TRBJ2-2,TRBV6-5,ASSRTGSDTGELF
TRBJ2-5,TRBV29-1,SVEPPAETQY
TRBJ2-3,TRBV4-2,ASSQVGADTQY
TRBJ2-3,TRBV7-3,ASSLSTGWTDTQY
TRBJ2-2,TRBV5-1,ASSFPGSGTGELF
TRBJ2-7,TRBV9,ASSTTSGSYEQY
TRBJ2-7,TRBV18,ASSPPGTGTYEQY
TRBJ1-1,TRBV7-8,AVGQGKYTEAF
TRBJ1-2,TRBV4-1,ASSPQGDHYGYT
TRBJ1-2,TRBV9,ASSRDGYYGYT
TRBJ2-3,TRBV29-1,SVVGQPSTDTQY
TRBJ2-7,TRBV2,ASRETSGIYEQY
TRBJ2-1,TRBV7-3,ASSLPYNEQF
TRBJ2-5,TRBV15,ATSRAVRQGMEETQY